A single sample is the source of the 19 T cell receptor beta chains below, sequenced in a study of T cell responses to AZD1222 COVID-19 vaccine. The data were produced by immunoSEQ multiplex PCR, yet TCRdb's version contains in-frame clones alone and is incomplete. The sample shows 60,000 to 75,000 clones, roughly 85% of them seen only once. The specimen comprised peripheral blood, sampled on day 0 of AZD1222 vaccination. Receptors were obtained from an adult in good health.

This chain connects TRBV2 to TRBJ1-4, with D hard to call. The germline gives CDR1 SNHLY, CDR2 FYNNEI. Trimming stripped 4 bases from V and 5 bases from J, with 8 bases between. The CDR3 length is 13 residues. This CDR3 is CASSVQLNEKLFF. The CDR3 coding sequence is TGTGCCAGCAGTGTACAGCTAAATGAAAAACTGTTTTTT.

The chain links TRBV5-1 to TRBJ2-3; the D call may be TRBD1 or TRBD2 (5 bases each). Trimming cost V 5 bases and J 4 bases, with 17 bases left between them. The CDR3 is made up of 15 amino acids. Germline values: CDR1 SGHRS, CDR2 YFSETQ. CDR3 DNA sequence: TGCGCCAGCAGTCGGGACGGAGTTGATGCAGATACGCAGTATTTT. Amino acids: CASSRDGVDADTQYF.

This rearrangement joins TRBV6-4 to TRBJ1-2, with TRBD1 matching 8 bases. This CDR3 has 11 residues. Germline loops: CDR1 MRHNA, CDR2 SNTAGT. V shed 8 bases and J 8 bases; nucleotides not matched to a gene: 4. The CDR3 bases are TGTGCCAGCGCAGACAGGGGAGGCTACACCTTC. It specifies CASADRGGYTF.

The rearrangement uses TRBV29-1 and TRBJ2-2, with unresolved D. Germline V gene data show CDR1 as SQVTM and CDR2 as ANQGSEA. The CDR3 length is 13 residues. V lost 4 bases to trimming and J lost 2 bases, with 8 bases between them. Written as DNA, the CDR3 is TGCAGCGTTGGTGGCCTCAACACCGGGGAGCTGTTTTTT. Its protein is CSVGGLNTGELFF.

J is TRBJ1-1 and V is TRBV5-1; D call uncertain. Germline CDR1 and CDR2: SGHRS and YFSETQ. Deletions cut 2 bases from V and 3 bases from J, with 11 bases between. CDR3 length: 14 amino acids. The DNA for the CDR3 is TGCGCCAGCAGCTTAGATGTCACATACACTGAAGCTTTCTTT. Translating gives CASSLDVTYTEAFF.

V gene TRBV6-5 combines with J gene TRBJ1-2, with a weak D call TRBD1 (5 bases). Germline-derived CDR1 and CDR2 are MNHEY and SVGAGI. CDR3 length: 13 residues. V lost 4 bases and J 4 bases, leaving 10 bases between the germline ends. CDR3 nucleotides: TGTGCCAGCAGTTCCGGCAGGGTCTATGGCTACACCTTC. It yields the protein CASSSGRVYGYTF.

This clone has only one observation. This chain joins TRBV6-4 and TRBJ2-1, with 12 bases identical to TRBD1. Germline V gives CDR1 MRHNA, CDR2 SNTAGT. With V trimmed by 6 bases and J by 7 bases, 10 bases remained unmatched. The CDR3 totals 16 residues. The CDR3 is CASRGTGGQGMNEQFF. DNA of the CDR3: TGTGCCAGCAGAGGGACAGGGGGCCAAGGGATGAATGAGCAGTTCTTC.

The J gene is TRBJ2-2, the V gene TRBV6-1; D ambiguous. CDR3 length: 13 residues. CDR1 is MNHNS, CDR2 SASEGT, per germline. V was clipped by 0 bases and J by 7 bases, with 6 bases between them. The CDR3 loop reads CASSEAPGGELFF. CDR3 coding DNA: TGTGCCAGCAGTGAAGCGCCGGGCGGGGAGCTGTTTTTT.

V usage is TRBV7-2 and J usage is TRBJ2-5; 12 bases are a match to TRBD2. After removal of 3 bases from V and 5 bases from J, the junction contained 1 base not matched to a gene. From germline, CDR1 is SGHTA and CDR2 FQGNSA. The CDR3 sequence is 14 residues long. CDR3 sequence (DNA): TGTGCCAGCAGCTTGCTAGCGGGGGGGGAGACCCAGTACTTC. This codes for CASSLLAGGETQYF.

The chain recombines TRBV5-4 with TRBJ1-6; D gene uncertain. V was pared by 0 bases and J by 12 bases, with 10 bases between. This CDR3 contains 13 residues. The germline V gene encodes CDR1 SGHNT and CDR2 YYREEE (reference sequence). This CDR3 reads CASSLEVAGPLHF. CDR3 coding DNA: TGTGCCAGCAGCTTGGAAGTGGCGGGACCCCTCCACTTT.

The J gene is TRBJ2-7, the V gene TRBV5-4; D tentatively fits TRBD1 or TRBD2 (6 bases each). Looked up from germline, CDR1 is SGHNT and CDR2 is YYREEE (reference sequence). The CDR3 covers 12 residues. With 4 bases removed from V and 6 bases from J, the gap between germline ends came to 11 bases. CDR3 in DNA: TGTGCCAGCAGCGCCGGAGGGGGCGAGCAGTACTTC. Amino acids: CASSAGGGEQYF.

The chain recombines TRBV28 with TRBJ2-5; D is possibly TRBD1 (6 bases). Trimming shortened V by 7 bases and J by 2 bases, and 14 bases separated the two germline ends. This CDR3 is 14 amino acids long. Germline values: CDR1 MDHEN, CDR2 SYDVKM. The CDR3 spells CASTPDRAQETQYF. In DNA, the CDR3 is TGTGCCAGCACCCCGGACAGAGCACAAGAGACCCAGTACTTC.

The chain couples TRBV28 to TRBJ2-7; TRBD1 matches at 8 bases. CDR1 and CDR2 (germline): MDHEN, SYDVKM. After removal of 6 bases from V and 2 bases from J, the junction contained 0 bases not matched to a gene. This CDR3 region has 12 residues. The DNA of the CDR3 is TGTGCCAGCAGGGACAGGGCCTACGAGCAGTACTTC. Protein product: CASRDRAYEQYF.

This clone appeared a few times. This chain joins TRBV12-5 and TRBJ1-2, with no clear D. CDR3 length: 13 amino acids. CDR1 is LGHNT, CDR2 FRNRAP, per germline. V lost 7 bases and J 5 bases, leaving 14 bases between the germline ends. The CDR3 DNA is TGTGCTAGTGATACTCCTCCATGGTATGGCTACACCTTC. Translated, it gives CASDTPPWYGYTF.

The chain recombines TRBV5-6 with TRBJ2-7; no definite D call. The length of the CDR3 is 16 residues. V lost 5 bases, J lost 2 bases, and 20 bases lay in between. CDR1 is SGHDT and CDR2 is YYEEEE in the germline V gene. CDR3 loop: CASSDARISGTYEQYF. Here the CDR3 DNA reads TGTGCCAGCAGTGATGCCCGGATCTCTGGCACCTACGAGCAGTACTTC.

The V and J genes are TRBV25-1 and TRBJ1-2; no definite D call. The CDR3 covers 13 residues. Germline V CDR1 and CDR2: MGHDK, SYGVNS. V was shortened by 3 bases and J by 8 bases, with 13 bases between the two germline ends. The CDR3 DNA reads TGTGCCAGCAGTGAGGGCTCTTCGAGGGGCTACACCTTC. Its protein is CASSEGSSRGYTF.

The chain is built from TRBV28 and TRBJ1-2, with D hard to call. The CDR3 has 12 amino acids. The germline V gene has CDR1 MDHEN and CDR2 SYDVKM. V was trimmed by 5 bases and J by 4 bases, leaving 8 bases between them. DNA for the CDR3: TGTGCCAGCAGTGAAACAGCCTATGGCTACACCTTC. Translating gives CASSETAYGYTF.

CDR3 nucleotide sequence: TGTGCTAGTGGTTTGGACCGGGCTACTGAAGCTTTCTTT. Residues: CASGLDRATEAFF. The rearrangement joins TRBV12-5 to TRBJ1-1; no definite D call. V was clipped by 1 base and J by 5 bases, with 8 bases between them. Germline V gene data show CDR1 as LGHNT and CDR2 as FRNRAP. The CDR3 totals 13 residues.

This rearrangement joins TRBV5-4 to TRBJ1-2; the D gene is possibly TRBD1 (6 bases). CDR3 length: 13 amino acids. With 1 base removed from V and 6 bases from J, the gap between germline ends came to 10 bases. CDR1 SGHNT and CDR2 YYREEE come from the germline V gene (reference sequence). In DNA, the CDR3 is TGTGCCAGCAGCTTGTGGGGGGGCGATGGCTACACCTTC. Protein: CASSLWGGDGYTF.